The present T cell receptor (beta chain) was sequenced within a study of OX40 agonist ivuxolimab in advanced cancers. Study at large: Ivuxolimab is a fully human IgG2 antibody that activates OX40 (CD134).

V lost 10 bases to trimming and J lost 1 base, with 10 bases between them. Germline V gene lookup returns CDR1 MDHEN and CDR2 SYDVKM. The length of the CDR3 is 13 residues. Details on this clone: Antigen: not known.

Autoimmune disease history or systemic immunosuppression disqualified patients. Notes on the study in general: Among the lowest peripheral clonal expansion occurred in 0.1-3.0 mg/kg partial responders.

Sequencing was performed with immunoSEQ multiplex PCR; in TCRdb, only in-frame clones are kept and a portion is missing. The data show under 45,000 clones, approximately 81% seen once. This clonotype originated in an adult with an advanced solid tumor such as melanoma, head and neck, liver or kidney cancer. The rearrangement joins TRBV28 to TRBJ2-2; perhaps TRBD2 as D (6 bases). The specimen was CD4+ or CD8+ T cells sorted from blood, collected in a trial of the OX40 agonist ivuxolimab. This CDR3 is CANRDLNTGELFF. CDR3 nucleotides: TGTGCCAACCGGGACTTGAACACCGGGGAGCTGTTTTTT.